This TCR beta chain was sequenced during a study of T cells in placental villitis. With regard to the full study: The study tested an allograft-versus-infection hypothesis by comparing placental TCR-beta repertoires in villitis of unknown etiology, unaffected controls matched for gestational age, and infectious villitis. The full study reports these points: Bulk tissue sequencing could not distinguish helper, regulatory or cytotoxic T cells, nor maternal versus fetal T cells, and excluded gamma-delta receptors. Small amounts of decidua were contained in the paraffin blocks, so some of the captured T cells, especially in controls, may have been decidual rather than villous infiltrates. CMV-specific clone frequencies were higher in infectious CMV cases than in villitis of unknown etiology (roughly 0.011 vs 0.001), which did not differ from controls.

Points on this clone: Its cognate antigen has yet to be identified. No base qualities exist here, and no much larger clone lies one base off it.

The immunoSEQ v4 bias-controlled multiplex PCR assay, performed blinded to group allocation, was used to amplify TCR-beta CDR3 regions from genomic DNA. To estimate nucleated cell and T cell quantities per sample, reference gene primers were included together with the TCR-beta primers. Sequencing of the libraries was performed on an Illumina MiSeq with a 100-cycle paired-end protocol. For the original study's pipeline: Diversity and richness were calculated in immunoSEQ Analyzer software, with richness determined by iChao1 and clonality derived from Pielou evenness and Shannon diversity (0-1, with higher values meaning less diverse). CDR3 amino acid sequences together with their V/J genes were searched in VDJdb for CMV, EBV and influenza A specificities using confidence 3 and substitution 2. TCR-beta amino acid clonotype overlap between villitis of unknown etiology, infectious villitis and control repertoires was assessed with the Morisita-Horn index. Held by TCRdb, this immuneACCESS table contains in-frame sequences only and omits some clones. Under half of the omission traces to an unresolved V gene where checked; the cause of the rest is unknown. D and trimming were read from the DNA, whereas the V and J calls and clone size are those reported in that table. The sample table holds more than 3,000 clones, of which about 80% were seen once. 15% to 20% of the sample comes from the top ten.

The study included five infectious villitis placentae (four with confirmed cytomegalovirus and one with Toxoplasma gondii), and these placentae were not matched to the other groups. Mothers with infectious villitis were younger, had smaller fetuses, and delivered preterm or experienced intrauterine demise in a couple of cases. After delivery, the placentae were collected and evaluated both grossly and histologically, and only then was archival tissue selected. Five 10-micron scrolls were cut from each FFPE block, and DNA was isolated using the AllPrep DNA/RNA FFPE Tissue kit. DNA concentration and purity were checked by NanoDrop, and RNA quality was assessed on a Bioanalyzer. From its cysteine to its phenylalanine, the CDR3 spans 16 amino acids. Only the CDR3 portion is preserved as DNA: 48 bases, with reading frame beginning at the first base. V is cut back by 5 bases and J by 2 bases, with 8 bases in the junction unmatched. Via the germline V gene, CDR1 is SGHVS and CDR2 FQNEAQ.

This TCR derives from a human patient with infectious villitis; the placental T cells may come from both mother and fetus. The sample was placental tissue containing maternal and fetal cells. The chain is encoded by TRBV7-8 joined to TRBJ1-3, with 8 junctional bases fitting TRBD1. The CDR3 protein: CASSPGQGRTGNTIYF. The DNA is TGTGCCAGCAGCCCAGGACAGGGAAGGACTGGAAACACCATATATTTT. With the portions outside the CDR3 filled from the reference TRBV7-8 and TRBJ1-3 genes, the complete variable region becomes GAGVSQSPRYKVAKRGQDVALRCDPISGHVSLFWYQQALGQGPEFLTYFQNEAQLDKSGLPSDRFFAERPEGSVSTLKIQRTQQEDSAVYLCASSPGQGRTGNTIYFGEGSWLTVV.